The clone carrying this T cell receptor (beta chain) was detected many times. V lost 6 bases, J lost 8 bases, and 8 bases lay in between. Germline V gives CDR1 DFQATT, CDR2 SNEGSKA (reference sequence). The CDR3 extends over 11 amino acids. This specimen belongs to a study of Graves' ophthalmopathy and Graves' hyperthyroidism. TCR beta CDR3 amplification used RNA transcripts. RT-PCR in the first round used HTBI primers; a second-round multiplex PCR followed. TCRdb redid the calling of the multiplex PCR reads with MiXCR, one entry per CDR3 protein. The sample records over a million distinct CDR3 sequences, about two fifths being singletons.

The sequenced sample consisted of peripheral blood or thyroid tissue (not recorded which). The sequence came from an adult man with Graves' hyperthyroidism. The genes are TRBV20-1 and TRBJ1-6; D call uncertain. CDR3 sequence: CSAGLYSPLHF. CDR3 nucleotide sequence: TGCAGTGCCGGGCTTTATTCACCCCTCCACTTT.